This is a list of T cell receptor beta chains from one sample in a study of T-cell memory formation after mild COVID-19. TCRdb used MiXCR to reprocess the 5' RACE reads, holding one entry per CDR3 protein. The repertoire holds approximately 270,000 distinct CDR3 sequences, 15% to 20% seen once, with roughly 24% in the top ten. Sequences were obtained from PBMCs or a T cell subset sorted from them (not recorded which). These receptors were taken from a man aged 18 to 29 who had mild COVID-19 (a few samples of this study predate the infection). Cell type and time point are not known. CDR3s include the opening cysteine and the closing phenylalanine or tryptophan. D genes are given only for firm matches. Clone size appears in some rows only: once, few, many, or a class for an expanded clone.

d_gene	v_gene	abundance	j_gene	CDR3aa	CDR3nt
TRBD2	TRBV7-6	.	TRBJ2-1	CASSPPGLAGGLANEQFF	TGTGCCAGCAGCCCTCCGGGCCTCGCGGGGGGACTAGCGAACGAGCAGTTCTTC
.	TRBV11-2	few	TRBJ1-1	CASSTANTEAFF	TGTGCCAGCAGTACCGCGAACACTGAAGCTTTCTTT
.	TRBV18	.	TRBJ1-1	CASSSRDGPWNTEAFF	TGTGCCAGCTCATCCCGGGACGGCCCTTGGAACACTGAAGCTTTCTTT
.	TRBV6-5	few	TRBJ1-5	CASSLRPVFHSNQPQHF	TGTGCCAGCAGTTTGCGACCGGTCTTTCATAGCAATCAGCCCCAGCATTTT
.	TRBV6-5	.	TRBJ2-5	CASSYRGQTQYF	TGTGCCAGCAGTTACAGGGGACAGACCCAGTACTTC
.	TRBV29-1	few	TRBJ2-5	CSVEEGVQETQYF	TGCAGCGTTGAAGAAGGAGTCCAAGAGACCCAGTACTTC
.	TRBV5-1	.	TRBJ1-4	CASRTMGPTGEKLFF	TGCGCCAGCAGGACGATGGGCCCTACGGGCGAAAAACTGTTTTTT
.	TRBV7-9	few	TRBJ1-2	CASSSLDGRYGYTF	TGTGCCAGCAGCTCCCTGGACGGACGCTATGGCTACACCTTC
TRBD2	TRBV10-2	many	TRBJ2-7	CASSELASGNYEQYF	TGCGCCAGCAGTGAGTTGGCTAGCGGGAACTACGAGCAGTACTTC
.	TRBV3-1	few	TRBJ1-4	CASSQPGTEKLFF	TGTGCCAGCAGCCAACCCGGTACTGAAAAACTGTTTTTT
.	TRBV11-2	.	TRBJ2-3	CASSIPTSDTQYF	TGTGCCAGCAGCATCCCGACCTCAGATACGCAGTATTTT
.	TRBV19	.	TRBJ1-3	CATGTDRWDLGNTIYF	TGTGCCACTGGGACTGACAGATGGGACCTTGGAAACACCATATATTTT
.	TRBV18	.	TRBJ2-3	CASSVDGRSGTQYF	TGTGCCAGCTCAGTGGACGGCCGGTCAGGTACGCAGTATTTT
.	TRBV5-1	few	TRBJ1-3	CASSFGPSSGNTIYF	TGCGCCAGCAGCTTCGGACCTTCCTCTGGAAACACCATATATTTT
.	TRBV12-3/TRBV12-4	.	TRBJ1-2	CAIPNTSSGNYGYTF	TGTGCCATCCCAAACACCTCATCAGGGAACTATGGCTACACCTTC
.	TRBV7-2	few	TRBJ1-6	CASSFLSPTGTLHF	TGTGCCAGCAGCTTCTTATCGCCTACAGGGACCCTCCACTTT
.	TRBV6-2/TRBV6-3	.	TRBJ1-1	CASSPETSLATEAFF	TGTGCCAGCAGTCCCGAGACATCCCTGGCCACTGAAGCTTTCTTT
.	TRBV12-3/TRBV12-4	.	TRBJ1-5	CANGHDDQPQHF	TGTGCCAACGGGCACGACGATCAGCCCCAGCATTTT
.	TRBV12-3/TRBV12-4	few	TRBJ2-3	CASTFLTGDTQYF	TGTGCCAGCACCTTTCTCACGGGAGATACGCAGTATTTT
.	TRBV7-8	.	TRBJ1-5	CASSLDIHQPQHF	TGTGCCAGCAGCTTAGATATACATCAGCCCCAGCATTTT